Here is one TCR beta chain with its context. The CDR3 runs 13 residues. V lost 4 bases to trimming and J lost 6 bases, with 9 bases between them. Germline CDR1 is SEHNR and CDR2 is FQNEAQ (reference sequence). This entry belongs to a study of blood T cell repertoires in COVID-19. For the study at large: Samples of COVID-19 (acute and convalescent) were obtained from the United States, Italy and Spain.

Measured with immunoSEQ multiplex PCR; TCRdb has only the in-frame clones, and not every one. The sample yields over 250,000 clones, around nine tenths seen once. The chain carries TRBV7-9 and TRBJ2-2; a possible D gene is TRBD2 (5 bases). This receptor was obtained from a young woman who had recovered from COVID-19. The sample comprised PBMCs or T cells enriched from blood (not recorded which). In DNA, the CDR3 is TGTGCCAGCAGCTCTAGCCGATCCGGGGAGCTGTTTTTT. This gives the protein CASSSSRSGELFF.